Below are 23 T cell receptor beta chains sequenced from a single sample in a study of T-cell reconstitution after alpha-beta-depleted transplantation in children. Molecular barcoding with unique molecular identifiers was used for the TCRbeta library. TCRdb re-called the PCR reads with MiXCR, one entry per CDR3 protein. The sample holds about 120,000 distinct CDR3 sequences; about 9.4% are singletons and the top ten take approximately 36%. Here the sequenced sample was PBMCs, taken before TCRalphabeta/CD19-depleted stem cell transplant. These receptors were obtained from a boy between 2 and 15 years old with acute lymphoblastic leukemia, due to receive a stem cell transplant.

Ten or more counts support this clonotype. The rearrangement uses TRBV5-1 and TRBJ1-1; D gene unclear. Germline lookup yields CDR1 SGHRS and CDR2 YFSETQ. The CDR3 has 14 amino acids. Deletions cut 2 bases from V and 0 bases from J, with 8 bases between. The CDR3 here is CASSLSGLNTEAFF. As DNA, the CDR3 is TGCGCCAGCAGCTTATCGGGCCTGAACACTGAAGCTTTCTTT.

J is TRBJ2-1 and V is TRBV7-2, with TRBD1 matching 7 bases. Unmatched junction bases numbered 7, after V lost 1 base and J lost 4 bases. The CDR3 consists of 16 residues. In germline, CDR1 is SGHTA, CDR2 FQGNSA. In DNA form, the CDR3 reads TGTGCCAGCAGCTTAGGCTCCGCAGGGGGATACAATGAGCAGTTCTTC. Protein sequence: CASSLGSAGGYNEQFF. The variable domain in full, completed from reference TRBV7-2 and TRBJ2-1, reads GAGVSQSPSNKVTEKGKDVELRCDPISGHTALYWYRQSLGQGLEFLIYFQGNSAPDKSGLPSDRFSAERTGGSVSTLTIQRTQQEDSAVYLCASSLGSAGGYNEQFFGPGTRLTVL.

This clonotype has just one count. The rearrangement uses TRBV6-1 and TRBJ2-1; D might be TRBD2 (5 bases). The CDR3 consists of 14 residues. The germline CDR1 and CDR2 sequences are MNHNS and SASEGT. Trimming shortened V by 3 bases and J by 6 bases, and 12 bases separated the two germline ends. The CDR3 is CASSDAGTPNEQFF. DNA for the CDR3: TGTGCCAGCAGTGACGCGGGCACGCCCAATGAGCAGTTCTTC.

The chain couples TRBV20-1 to TRBJ2-3, with 12 bases aligning to TRBD1. The CDR3 has 17 residues. J gave up 2 bases and V 3 bases, and 9 bases lay outside the gene matches. CDR1 is DFQATT, CDR2 SNEGSKA, per germline (reference sequence). This CDR3 reads CSARDRDRGLYTDTQYF. DNA of the CDR3: TGCAGTGCTAGGGACCGGGACAGGGGGCTATACACAGATACGCAGTATTTT.

This chain's CDR3 is CASSVVVGWGYTF. As DNA, the CDR3 is TGTGCCAGCAGCGTGGTGGTAGGGTGGGGCTACACCTTC. The chain carries TRBV7-2 and TRBJ1-2; D unresolved. CDR3 length: 13 residues. CDR1 and CDR2 (germline): SGHTA, FQGNSA. The V end lost 5 bases, the J end lost 8 bases, and 15 bases lay between the germline ends.

This clonotype has ten or more counts. The rearrangement uses TRBV29-1 and TRBJ2-7; 7 nucleotides align to TRBD1. The V and J ends lost 6 bases and 7 bases, in that order; junction bases with no gene match: 12. Germline V gives CDR1 SQVTM, CDR2 ANQGSEA. This CDR3 contains 13 residues. This CDR3 is CSVRGQPLFEQYF. Written as DNA, the CDR3 is TGCAGCGTGAGGGGACAGCCGCTATTTGAGCAGTACTTC.

This clonotype appeared many times. The chain employs TRBV5-1 and TRBJ2-1, with D possibly being TRBD1 (6 bases). This CDR3 is built from 16 residues. The germline V gene encodes CDR1 SGHRS and CDR2 YFSETQ. The V end was cut by 0 bases, the J end by 2 bases, with 12 bases between. The CDR3 nucleotides read TGCGCCAGCAGCTTGGGAAGGGGGAGTACCTACAATGAGCAGTTCTTC. Protein product: CASSLGRGSTYNEQFF.

This clonotype was seen many times. The chain couples TRBV29-1 to TRBJ2-6, with a tentative D call TRBD1 (6 bases). V lost 6 bases to trimming and J lost 3 bases, with 12 bases between them. Germline-derived CDR1 and CDR2 are SQVTM and ANQGSEA. The CDR3 is made up of 14 amino acids. CDR3 sequence: CSVARGGGANVLTF. Written as DNA, the CDR3 is TGCAGCGTCGCCAGGGGCGGTGGGGCCAACGTCCTGACTTTC.

This chain joins TRBV29-1 and TRBJ2-2; 15 bases fit TRBD2. V shed 7 bases, J shed 2 bases, and the junction held 5 bases outside the gene matches. Germline assignment: CDR1 SQVTM and CDR2 ANQGSEA. The CDR3 covers 16 residues. The CDR3 DNA is TGCAGCGCCAGGACTAGCGGGAGGGCCAACACCGGGGAGCTGTTTTTT. This translates into CSARTSGRANTGELFF.

In this sample, this clonotype turned up many times. The chain uses TRBV5-1 and TRBJ1-1; weak D call: TRBD1 (5 bases). The ends were cut back, 3 bases at V and 1 base at J, with 16 bases in the middle. The CDR3 has 16 residues. Germline loops: CDR1 SGHRS, CDR2 YFSETQ. CDR3 in amino acids: CASSWEGTMGNTEAFF. In nucleotides, the CDR3 is TGCGCCAGCAGCTGGGAGGGGACTATGGGGAACACTGAAGCTTTCTTT.

This clonotype was picked up many times. The V and J genes are TRBV7-2 and TRBJ2-7, with TRBD2 identical over 9 bases. This CDR3 region has 17 residues. Germline CDR1 SGHTA, CDR2 FQGNSA. V shed 7 bases, J shed 0 bases, and the junction held 13 bases outside the gene matches. The chain's CDR3 is CASNERRTSDSSYEQYF. The CDR3 DNA follows: TGTGCCAGCAATGAAAGGAGGACTAGCGATAGCTCCTACGAGCAGTACTTC.

Worth noting for this clonotype: Possible read error: a much larger clone is one base away. The V call is TRBV5-1, the J call TRBJ2-2; D gene ambiguous. The V end was cut by 6 bases, the J end by 0 bases, with 12 bases between. Germline loops: CDR1 SGHRS, CDR2 YFSETQ. The CDR3 is made up of 15 amino acids. CDR3 protein: CASTYPGTNTGELFF. The CDR3 bases are TGCGCCAGCACCTATCCGGGTACGAACACCGGGGAGCTGTTTTTT.

V and J are TRBV7-2 and TRBJ1-3; D ambiguous. CDR1 SGHTA and CDR2 FQGNSA come from the germline V gene. This CDR3 is built from 16 residues. V lost 2 bases to trimming and J lost 3 bases, with 14 bases between them. The CDR3: CASSLTPGRDGNTIYF. The CDR3 DNA is TGTGCCAGCAGCTTAACGCCAGGCCGAGATGGAAACACCATATATTTT.

The genes are TRBV25-1 and TRBJ2-7; 9 bases match TRBD2. CDR1 is MGHDK, CDR2 SYGVNS, per germline. There are 13 residues in the CDR3. V lost 7 bases to trimming and J lost 2 bases; unmatched junction nucleotides: 3. The CDR3 spells CASKAGGPYEQYF. The CDR3 DNA sequence: TGTGCCAGCAAAGCGGGAGGACCCTACGAGCAGTACTTC.

V and J are TRBV6-1 and TRBJ1-5, with 8 bases lining up with TRBD1. Germline CDR1 is MNHNS and CDR2 is SASEGT. After removal of 6 bases from V and 1 base from J, the junction contained 17 bases not matched to a gene. This CDR3 has 19 residues. The CDR3 DNA sequence: TGTGCCAGCAGCCCACGGACAGGGTTGAGCCCCGGGAGCAATCAGCCCCAGCATTTT. Encoded protein: CASSPRTGLSPGSNQPQHF.

Sample share makes this clonotype medium-sized. The chain is built from TRBV3-1 and TRBJ2-1; D unresolved. This CDR3 spans 15 amino acids. V was pared by 5 bases and J by 2 bases, with 13 bases between. Germline CDR1 and CDR2: LGHDT and YNNKEL (reference sequence). The CDR3 nucleotides are TGTGCCAGCAGCTCCGGGCCTACCCCCTACAATGAGCAGTTCTTC. As protein: CASSSGPTPYNEQFF.

V gene TRBV12-3 or TRBV12-4 combines with J gene TRBJ2-7; D unclear. This CDR3 has 10 residues. V lost 7 bases and J lost 3, with 4 bases in between. The CDR3: CASTNYEQYF. DNA for the CDR3: TGTGCCAGCACCAACTACGAGCAGTACTTC.

The sample holds a few counts of this clonotype. V and J are TRBV4-1 and TRBJ1-1; 10 bases fit TRBD1. Germline assignment: CDR1 MGHRA and CDR2 YSYEKL. There are 17 residues in the CDR3. J was trimmed by 1 base and V by 4 bases; bases with no gene match: 9. This chain's CDR3 is CASSRPDRGLQNTEAFF. The CDR3 DNA is TGCGCCAGCAGCCGCCCCGACAGGGGGCTCCAGAACACTGAAGCTTTCTTT.

Ten or more counts support this clonotype. The chain employs TRBV5-1 and TRBJ2-7; 9 bases line up with TRBD2. With V trimmed by 4 bases and J by 6 bases, 2 bases remained unmatched. This CDR3 region has 12 residues. Per germline, CDR1 SGHRS and CDR2 YFSETQ. CDR3 sequence reads: CASSLTSGEQYF. DNA of the CDR3: TGCGCCAGCAGCCTGACTAGCGGCGAGCAGTACTTC.

The J gene is TRBJ1-2, the V gene TRBV6-2 or TRBV6-3; D perhaps matches TRBD1 (5 bases). The CDR3 has 12 residues. Germline V lookup: CDR1 MNHEY, CDR2 SVGEGT. Trimming cost V 0 bases and J 6 bases, with 5 bases left between them. This chain's CDR3 is CASSYSGHGYTF. The CDR3 DNA follows: TGTGCCAGCAGTTACTCGGGGCATGGCTACACCTTC.

The V call is TRBV5-1, the J call TRBJ1-1, with 12 bases fitting TRBD1. CDR1 is SGHRS and CDR2 is YFSETQ in the germline V gene. The CDR3 loop spans 16 amino acids. Trimming cost V 0 bases and J 6 bases; bases outside gene matches: 6. CDR3 region: CASSLAGTGGSAEAFF. Here the CDR3 DNA reads TGCGCCAGCAGCTTGGCCGGGACAGGGGGCTCAGCTGAAGCTTTCTTT.

This chain joins TRBV12-3 or TRBV12-4 and TRBJ2-1; 10 bases agree with TRBD2. The J segment lost 10 bases and the V segment lost 3 bases, leaving 6 bases of the junction unmatched. This CDR3 has 14 residues. The CDR3 reads CASSLELAGVEQFF. DNA of the CDR3: TGTGCCAGCAGTTTGGAGCTAGCGGGAGTCGAGCAGTTCTTC.

This clonotype was seen only a few times. The chain joins TRBV20-1 to TRBJ2-3; 7 nucleotides align to TRBD2. Germline CDR1 DFQATT, CDR2 SNEGSKA (reference sequence). After removal of 5 bases from V and 10 bases from J, the junction contained 6 bases not matched to a gene. CDR3 length: 11 residues. The CDR3 DNA reads TGCAGTGCTGGGAGGGCCGAGGCGCAGTATTTT. It is translated as CSAGRAEAQYF.